Relative to its sample, the clone carrying this TCR beta chain is large (0.1 to 1%). TCR beta rearrangements were amplified from peripheral blood genomic DNA. Multiplex touch-down PCR with TRB-A/B primers amplified rearranged V-D-J TRB sequences. TCRdb ran MiXCR on the multiplex PCR reads and lists one entry per CDR3 protein. The sample holds some 1,300 distinct CDR3 sequences, approximately 30% seen once. The data are from a study of T cell repertoires in aging, cancer and after chemotherapy. Study overall: Donor ages fell into six groups from 30 or younger up to 70 or older. Paired samples before and after chemotherapy came from glioblastoma patients receiving temozolomide-based therapy.

The CDR3 contains 15 residues. Germline V gene sequence: CDR1 MNHEY, CDR2 SMNVEV (reference sequence). The V gene lost 3 bases and the J gene lost 3 bases, with 12 bases spanning the gap. V and J are TRBV27 and TRBJ2-1, with D possibly TRBD2 on 6 matching bases. The sample taken for sequencing was blood. This clonotype was obtained from a human donor with a solid tumor. The chain's CDR3 is CASSFRAGNYNEQFF. The CDR3 DNA reads TGTGCCAGCAGTTTTCGGGCGGGGAACTACAATGAGCAGTTCTTC.